Presented here are 3 T cell receptor beta chains from one specimen sequenced in a study of vaccination effects on CD4 cells after COVID-19. Measured with immunoSEQ multiplex PCR; TCRdb has only the in-frame clones, and not every one. The sample lists tens of thousands of clones; around 79% were seen once. Antigen-specific CD4+ T cell clonotypes were called by their expansion after viral peptide-pool culture in ViraFEST. Investigators separated out CD4+ T cells once less than 11 days of culture had passed. Recipients of the vaccine had no prior SARS-CoV-2 infection and negative nucleocapsid antibodies. The antigens of these receptors remain unknown. The sequencing used CD4+ T cells from PBMCs cultured with HCoV-NL63 spike peptides, collected before COVID-19 vaccination. These receptors all stem from a human donor who received a COVID-19 vaccine.

The V gene is TRBV4-2, the J gene TRBJ2-3; the match to TRBD1 covers 8 bases. The CDR3 runs to 14 residues. Trimming at V came to 4 bases and at J to 6 bases, leaving 6 bases not matched to a gene. CDR1 is LGHNA, CDR2 YNFKEQ, per germline. CDR3: CASSPRTGLDTQYF. The CDR3, as DNA: TGTGCCAGCAGCCCACGGACAGGGTTGGATACGCAGTATTTT.

The chain links TRBV5-8 to TRBJ1-1; TRBD1 aligns across 7 bases. This CDR3 region has 15 residues. V lost 1 base, J lost 10 bases, and 13 bases stayed unmatched. The V gene's germline CDR1 is SGHTS and CDR2 YDEGEE. For the CDR3, the DNA is TGTGCCAGCAGCTTGAAGGGGGCTGGTGGGTCCCGAGCTTTCTTT. Residues: CASSLKGAGGSRAFF.

The chain employs TRBV7-2 and TRBJ1-2, with D uncertain. This CDR3 is 14 amino acids long. Per the germline V gene, CDR1 is SGHTA and CDR2 is FQGNSA. V shed 1 base and J shed 3 bases, with 9 bases lying between them. The CDR3 is CASSLDRGYYGYTF. CDR3 sequence (DNA): TGTGCCAGCAGCTTAGATCGGGGATACTATGGCTACACCTTC.